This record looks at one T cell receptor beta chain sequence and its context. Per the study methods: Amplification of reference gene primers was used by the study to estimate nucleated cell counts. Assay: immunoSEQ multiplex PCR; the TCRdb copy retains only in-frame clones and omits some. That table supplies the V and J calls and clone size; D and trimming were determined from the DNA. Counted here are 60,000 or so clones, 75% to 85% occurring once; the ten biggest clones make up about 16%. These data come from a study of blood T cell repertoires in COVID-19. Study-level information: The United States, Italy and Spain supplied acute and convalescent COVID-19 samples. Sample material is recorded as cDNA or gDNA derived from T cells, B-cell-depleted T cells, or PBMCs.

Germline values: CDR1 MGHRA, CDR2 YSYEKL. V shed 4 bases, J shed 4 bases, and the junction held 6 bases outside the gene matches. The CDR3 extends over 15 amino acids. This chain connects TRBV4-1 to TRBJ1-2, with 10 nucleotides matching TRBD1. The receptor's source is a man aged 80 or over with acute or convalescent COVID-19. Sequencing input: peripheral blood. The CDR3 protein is CASSPRQGASYGYTF. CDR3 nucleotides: TGCGCCAGCAGCCCCCGACAGGGGGCGAGCTATGGCTACACCTTC.